The source of this T cell receptor (beta chain) is a study of shared clonotypes between healthy human individuals. Study-wide results and limits: Larger estimated richness was generally recorded for naive subsets relative to memory subsets. Shared across several donors were around 4.7% of the naive CD4 clonotypes. Compared with clonotypes that all four donors shared, non-shared clonotypes had lower generation probabilities.

In its sample, this clone was seen once. Antigen: not known. This sample also contains other DNA sequences that code for the same CDR3. In the sorted-subset replicate PCRs, 200 ng DNA, 30,000 or so T cell genomes, was used. TCRdb's table, derived via immunoSEQ multiplex PCR, lists solely in-frame clones and lacks some. Among 1.5 million to 2.5 million clones listed, roughly 94% were seen once. V lost 0 bases and J 6 bases, leaving 6 bases between the germline ends. The germline V gene encodes CDR1 LGHNA and CDR2 YNFKEQ. This CDR3 is 12 amino acids long. CD8 cells regarded as naive lacked CD45RO, were positively chosen for CCR7, and omitted terminally differentiated effector memory CD45RA+ cells.

The sequence was obtained from a man younger than 35 in good health. The chain carries TRBV4-2 and TRBJ2-7, with D maybe TRBD2 (6 bases). Sequenced material: naive CD8+ T cells sorted from blood. This CDR3 is CASSQDGGEQYF. Here the CDR3 DNA reads TGTGCCAGCAGCCAAGACGGGGGCGAGCAGTACTTC.